The 20 T cell receptor beta chains listed next were all sequenced from one sample in a study of post-analysis software for immune sequencing data. Overall study findings and caveats: TRBV segments more frequent in patients than in controls numbered a few and included TRBV5-6, TRBV5-1 and TRBV20-1.

The authors incorporated unique molecular identifiers into the TCR beta cDNA libraries. One entry per CDR3 protein results from TCRdb running MiXCR on the PCR reads. Among a few hundred thousand distinct CDR3 sequences listed, around a third were seen once. These receptors' targets are unknown. The sequencing sample was made of blood. Receptor source: a girl between 10 and 17 years old with multiple sclerosis.

The chain links TRBV13 to TRBJ1-1; no reliable D call. Germline CDR1 is PRHDT and CDR2 is FYEKMQ (reference sequence). The CDR3 has 14 residues. Trimming took 5 bases from V and 1 from J, leaving 11 bases between them. CDR3 in amino acids: CASSKTPWNTEAFF. The CDR3 DNA follows: TGTGCCAGCAGCAAAACTCCGTGGAACACTGAAGCTTTCTTT.

This chain uses TRBV6-5 with TRBJ2-7, with 7 bases fitting TRBD1. The CDR3 length is 15 residues. Losses at the gene ends were 8 bases for V and 4 bases for J; bases not matched to a gene: 14. CDR1 is MNHEY, CDR2 SVGAGI, per germline. In nucleotides, the CDR3 is TGTGCCAGCGGTGAAAGGGACAGTGGGTTTTACGAGCAGTACTTC. Translated: CASGERDSGFYEQYF.

This clonotype was seen more than once but under ten times. The chain is built from TRBV4-3 and TRBJ1-1; possibly TRBD1 for D (5 bases). Germline V gene sequence: CDR1 LGHNA, CDR2 YSLEER. This CDR3 has 15 residues. The V end was cut by 0 bases, the J end by 4 bases, with 12 bases between. This CDR3 reads CASSQDSTGVTEAFF. DNA for the CDR3: TGCGCCAGCAGCCAAGATTCAACGGGGGTCACTGAAGCTTTCTTT.

Turning to this clonotype: Relative to the germline gene, one junction end is altered; a read error may explain this. The J gene is TRBJ1-2, the V gene TRBV7-2; D is possibly TRBD1 (6 bases). The CDR3 loop spans 15 amino acids. The V gene's germline CDR1 is SGHTA and CDR2 FQGNSA. The DNA of the CDR3 is TGTGCCAGCAGTTTAGCAATGGACAGAAACTATGGCTACACCTTC. Translation: CASSLAMDRNYGYTF.

This clonotype appeared many times. The gene calls are TRBV12-3 or TRBV12-4 and TRBJ2-2; TRBD2 matches 9 bases. The CDR3 loop spans 16 amino acids. Trimming removed 7 bases from V and 7 bases from J; junction bases left unmatched: 13. The CDR3 DNA sequence: TGTGCCAGCACCAGAAGCGGGGGGTCTCTCTACGGGGAGCTGTTTTTT. Translating gives CASTRSGGSLYGELFF.

The V call is TRBV12-3 or TRBV12-4, the J call TRBJ2-3; 10 bases map to TRBD2. This CDR3 contains 18 residues. J was trimmed by 2 bases and V by 7 bases; bases with no gene match: 15. The CDR3 region has the DNA TGTGCCAGCACCGAGACACTAGCGGGGTTTTCAGTCACAGATACGCAGTATTTT. This gives the protein CASTETLAGFSVTDTQYF.

The chain has TRBV6-6 and TRBJ2-7; D is unclear. Germline CDR1 is MNHNY and CDR2 is SVGAGI (reference sequence). The CDR3 contains 13 residues. V gave up 2 bases and J gave up 6 bases, with 11 bases separating them. This CDR3 is CASSYGSASEQYF. In DNA form, the CDR3 reads TGTGCCAGCAGTTACGGGTCAGCCTCCGAGCAGTACTTC.

This clonotype was recorded a few times. This sequence joins TRBV29-1 and TRBJ2-1; 12 nucleotides line up with TRBD2. CDR1 is SQVTM and CDR2 is ANQGSEA in the germline V gene. Unmatched junction bases numbered 5, after V lost 4 bases and J lost 4 bases. The CDR3 has 15 residues. CDR3 region: CSVAALAGGYNEQFF. Written as DNA, the CDR3 is TGCAGCGTTGCCGCACTAGCGGGGGGATACAATGAGCAGTTCTTC.

Regarding this clonotype: The junction departs from germline at one end; a sequencing error may be responsible. This chain joins TRBV4-1 and TRBJ1-2; D is uncertain. Germline assignment: CDR1 MGHRA and CDR2 YSYEKL. The CDR3 length is 15 residues. Here the CDR3 reads CASRQVVLGNYGYTF. CDR3 coding DNA: TGCGCCAGCAGACAAGTCGTCCTGGGCAACTATGGCTACACCTTC.

The rearrangement joins TRBV7-2 to TRBJ1-4; 7 bases line up with TRBD1. The ends lost 8 bases at V and 0 bases at J; junction bases unmatched: 6. Germline lookup yields CDR1 SGHTA and CDR2 FQGNSA. The CDR3 extends over 15 amino acids. As DNA, the CDR3 is TGTGCCAGCGGTATCGACAGGGCAACTAATGAAAAACTGTTTTTT. It translates to CASGIDRATNEKLFF.

This chain connects TRBV20-1 to TRBJ2-7; a possible D gene is TRBD2 (6 bases). With 6 bases removed from V and 3 bases from J, the gap between germline ends came to 15 bases. Germline V gene sequence: CDR1 DFQATT, CDR2 SNEGSKA (reference sequence). CDR3 length: 13 residues. For the CDR3, the DNA is TGCAGTGCCGCTAGTACTAGCCTCTACGAGCAGTACTTC. It is translated as CSAASTSLYEQYF.

This clonotype was seen only a few times. The V gene is TRBV12-3 or TRBV12-4, the J gene TRBJ1-5; 7 nucleotides match TRBD1. J was trimmed by 5 bases and V by 8 bases; bases with no gene match: 9. The CDR3 loop spans 14 amino acids. The CDR3 protein is CASRKTGIHQPQHF. As DNA, the CDR3 is TGTGCCAGCCGAAAGACAGGGATCCATCAGCCCCAGCATTTT.

This clonotype turned up a few times. CDR3 coding DNA: TGTGCCAGCAGTCTAAGTAAAGCCCTGGACAGACCTAACTATGGCTACACCTTC. Residues: CASSLSKALDRPNYGYTF. This chain connects TRBV6-2 or TRBV6-3 to TRBJ1-2; tentative D call: TRBD1 (6 bases). Trimming cost V 5 bases and J 0 bases, with 22 bases left between them. The CDR3 is made up of 18 amino acids. In germline, CDR1 is MNHEY, CDR2 SVGEGT.

V and J are TRBV14 and TRBJ2-5, with D perhaps TRBD2 (7 bases). The CDR3 contains 15 residues. In germline, CDR1 is SGHDN, CDR2 FVKESK. Trimming took off 1 base at V and 6 bases at J, with 15 bases between the two ends. The CDR3 sequence: CASSQALGGLKTQYF. CDR3 bases: TGTGCCAGCAGCCAAGCCCTGGGGGGGCTGAAGACCCAGTACTTC.

The V and J genes are TRBV12-3 or TRBV12-4 and TRBJ1-2, with D possibly matching TRBD1 (5 bases). The CDR3 is made up of 15 amino acids. V shed 4 bases and J shed 6 bases, with 18 bases lying between them. The CDR3 loop reads CASSSYLGGKDGYTF. CDR3 nucleotides: TGTGCCAGCAGTTCCTACCTCGGGGGGAAGGATGGCTACACCTTC.

This clonotype was seen more than once but under ten times. This rearrangement joins TRBV7-6 to TRBJ1-4; 8 bases align to TRBD1. CDR1 SGHVS and CDR2 FNYEAQ come from the germline V gene. CDR3 length: 14 residues. J gave up 10 bases and V 4 bases, and 8 bases lay outside the gene matches. The CDR3 DNA reads TGTGCCAGCAGCTCCGGGACAGGCCCCGGAAAACTGTTTTTT. As protein: CASSSGTGPGKLFF.

This clonotype was counted only a few times. The V and J genes are TRBV7-9 and TRBJ2-7; D is undetermined. Deletions cut 5 bases from V and 4 bases from J, with 12 bases between. This CDR3 has 13 residues. CDR1 is SEHNR and CDR2 is FQNEAQ in the germline V gene (reference sequence). The CDR3 reads CASSPKGPYEQYF. The CDR3 DNA reads TGTGCCAGCAGCCCTAAGGGTCCTTACGAGCAGTACTTC.

The CDR3 protein is CASSLNPRGNQPQHF. The CDR3 DNA sequence: TGTGCCAGCAGTTTGAATCCCAGGGGCAATCAGCCCCAGCATTTT. The chain is built from TRBV12-3 or TRBV12-4 and TRBJ1-5; tentative D call: TRBD1 (5 bases). Between the trimmed V and J ends, which lost 3 bases and 2 bases, there was a span of 11 bases. CDR3 length equals 15 residues.

The chain couples TRBV7-9 to TRBJ2-5, with D possibly TRBD1 on 6 matching bases. The CDR3 sequence is 13 residues long. The germline V and J ends were trimmed by 6 bases and 4 bases, with 12 bases remaining between them. Looked up from germline, CDR1 is SEHNR and CDR2 is FQNEAQ (reference sequence). The CDR3 DNA sequence: TGTGCCAGCAGGAGGGGGTCAGGAGAGACCCAGTACTTC. It yields the protein CASRRGSGETQYF.

This sequence joins TRBV9 and TRBJ2-1, with a possible D match to TRBD1 (5 bases). CDR1 is SGDLS and CDR2 is YYNGEE in the germline V gene. The CDR3 contains 14 residues. The V and J ends lost 6 bases and 5 bases respectively, with 15 bases between them. The CDR3 here is CASNPKGRDNEQFF. For the CDR3, the DNA is TGTGCCAGCAACCCCAAGGGCAGGGACAATGAGCAGTTCTTC.